This T cell receptor beta chain was found in a study of OX40 agonist ivuxolimab in advanced cancers. About the research overall: Cohort: about 82% men, mean age around 55, aged about 23 to 80. Study findings and constraints: At 0.1 to 3.0 mg/kg and by week 6, clonal expansion occurred in CD4+ and CD8+ blood T cells.

In the case of this clone: Its specificity is not known.

Sequencing used immunoSEQ multiplex PCR; TCRdb keeps in-frame clones, though not all of them. Among roughly 80,000 clones listed, about 93% were seen once. The CDR3 loop spans 15 amino acids. Germline CDR1 and CDR2: MGHDK and SYGVNS. Trimming at V came to 4 bases and at J to 4 bases, leaving 6 bases not matched to a gene. The sequence was collected from an adult with an advanced solid tumor such as melanoma, head and neck, liver or kidney cancer. Sample: CD4+ or CD8+ T cells sorted from blood, taken in a trial of the OX40 agonist ivuxolimab. The chain uses TRBV25-1 and TRBJ2-3; 9 nucleotides match TRBD1. CDR3 sequence: CASSGYRGLADTQYF. CDR3 bases: TGTGCCAGCAGTGGCTACAGGGGGCTCGCAGATACGCAGTATTTT.